The next 22 T cell receptor beta chains were all read from a single sample in a study of blood T cells in healthy people across ages. The second PCR ran roughly 6 to 11 cycles with a sample-barcoded 5' primer and J-beta primers. TCRdb re-analysed the 5' RACE reads in MiXCR, keeping a single row per CDR3 protein. This table holds hundreds of thousands of distinct CDR3 sequences, over 20% found once. The specimen sequenced was blood. These receptors originate from a man between 65 and 85 years old in good health.

The rearrangement uses TRBV5-1 and TRBJ2-1, with D perhaps TRBD1 (5 bases). V was trimmed by 2 bases and J by 8 bases, leaving 23 bases between them. CDR3 length: 17 residues. Germline assignment: CDR1 SGHRS and CDR2 YFSETQ. DNA of the CDR3: TGCGCCAGCAGCTTTTCTCCCCAGGGAAGTACCTTGGATGAGCAGTTCTTC. This encodes CASSFSPQGSTLDEQFF.

The V call is TRBV20-1, the J call TRBJ2-4; D is perhaps TRBD2 (5 bases). Trimming took off 5 bases at V and 3 bases at J, with 14 bases between the two ends. Germline values: CDR1 DFQATT, CDR2 SNEGSKA (reference sequence). The CDR3 spans 14 residues. This CDR3 reads CSAVDTAGKNIQYF. The CDR3 bases are TGCAGTGCTGTTGATACCGCGGGCAAAAACATTCAGTACTTC.

The sample holds a few counts of this clonotype. The J gene is TRBJ2-7, the V gene TRBV20-1, with 8 nucleotides matching TRBD2. The germline V gene has CDR1 DFQATT and CDR2 SNEGSKA (reference sequence). Losses at the gene ends were 3 bases for V and 4 bases for J; bases not matched to a gene: 11. CDR3 length: 15 amino acids. This CDR3 is CSASDSGRASYEQYF. DNA for the CDR3: TGCAGTGCTAGTGACAGCGGGAGAGCTAGTTACGAGCAGTACTTC.

The genes are TRBV27 and TRBJ2-3; 8 nucleotides match TRBD1. Germline assignment: CDR1 MNHEY and CDR2 SMNVEV (reference sequence). The ends lost 4 bases at V and 1 base at J; junction bases unmatched: 13. The CDR3 contains 18 residues. The CDR3 is CASSSQTDRGWGTDTQYF. The CDR3 nucleotides are TGTGCCAGCAGTTCCCAAACTGACAGGGGATGGGGCACAGATACGCAGTATTTT.

The gene calls are TRBV6-1 and TRBJ2-4; D tentatively reads TRBD1 or TRBD2 (5 bases each). V lost 4 bases to trimming and J lost 8 bases, with 21 bases between them. The germline V gene has CDR1 MNHNS and CDR2 SASEGT. The CDR3 runs 16 residues. This CDR3 reads CASSGTTTGRLHIQYF. In DNA form, the CDR3 reads TGTGCCAGCAGTGGGACCACTACGGGACGCCTTCACATTCAGTACTTC.

V and J are TRBV12-3 or TRBV12-4 and TRBJ1-4; no reliable D call. V lost 4 bases and J lost 8, with 17 bases in between. The CDR3 totals 15 residues. This chain's CDR3 is CASSYSVGSKEKLFF. The CDR3 bases are TGTGCCAGCAGTTACAGCGTAGGGAGTAAGGAAAAACTGTTTTTT.

The V call is TRBV20-1, the J call TRBJ2-5; possibly TRBD2 for D (7 bases). CDR3 length: 14 amino acids. From germline, CDR1 is DFQATT and CDR2 SNEGSKA (reference sequence). The V and J ends lost 2 bases and 1 base respectively, with 11 bases between them. CDR3 in amino acids: CSARRRGGQETQYF. The DNA of the CDR3 is TGCAGTGCTAGACGTAGGGGGGGCCAAGAGACCCAGTACTTC.

The CDR3 here is CASSQDRQRRGEQYF. The CDR3 coding sequence is TGCGCCAGCAGCCAAGATAGGCAGAGACGGGGCGAGCAGTACTTC. V and J are TRBV4-1 and TRBJ2-7, with D perhaps TRBD2 (5 bases). Trimming removed 0 bases from V and 6 bases from J, with 15 bases in between. The CDR3 runs to 15 residues. Germline V lookup: CDR1 MGHRA, CDR2 YSYEKL.

This chain joins TRBV12-3 or TRBV12-4 and TRBJ2-7; TRBD2 matches at 12 bases. This CDR3 region has 15 residues. With V trimmed by 6 bases and J by 5 bases, 8 bases remained unmatched. Written as DNA, the CDR3 is TGTGCCAGCAGCAGGACTAGCGGGGTGATCAACGAGCAGTACTTC. This codes for CASSRTSGVINEQYF.

In this sample, this clonotype turned up a few times. The chain uses TRBV7-2 and TRBJ1-2; D perhaps matches TRBD1 (5 bases). Trimming removed 0 bases at V and 4 bases at J, with 15 bases between. In germline, CDR1 is SGHTA, CDR2 FQGNSA. The CDR3 sequence is 16 residues long. CDR3 in amino acids: CASSLAGTGMGYGYTF. The CDR3 nucleotides are TGTGCCAGCAGCTTAGCCGGGACGGGTATGGGCTATGGCTACACCTTC.

About this clonotype itself: One end of the junction does not line up with germline, which may come from a read error. The CDR3, as DNA: TGTGCCAGCAGCCAGGGACAGGGGAAGGCGGGGTCCTACGAGCAGTGCTTC. Its translation: CASSQGQGKAGSYEQCF. The chain is built from TRBV3-1 and TRBJ2-5; TRBD1 aligns across 10 bases. CDR1 and CDR2 (germline): LGHDT, YNNKEL (reference sequence). The CDR3 is made up of 17 amino acids.

The rearrangement joins TRBV7-2 to TRBJ2-5; D is perhaps TRBD2 (6 bases). This CDR3 has 14 amino acids. Germline CDR1 is SGHTA and CDR2 is FQGNSA. V was cut by 6 bases and J by 3 bases, with 14 bases left in between. The CDR3 reads CASRNRLEEETQYF. The CDR3 DNA reads as TGTGCCAGCAGGAACCGACTAGAGGAAGAGACCCAGTACTTC. The complete variable domain, with remaining parts taken from reference TRBV7-2 and TRBJ2-5, reads GAGVSQSPSNKVTEKGKDVELRCDPISGHTALYWYRQSLGQGLEFLIYFQGNSAPDKSGLPSDRFSAERTGGSVSTLTIQRTQQEDSAVYLCASRNRLEEETQYFGPGTRLLVL.

This clonotype was observed a few times. This chain joins TRBV20-1 and TRBJ2-5; 7 bases fit TRBD1. The J call may be mistaken, given a closer DNA end match to TRBJ2-7. Germline CDR1 reads DFQATT; CDR2 reads SNEGSKA (reference sequence). The CDR3 length is 16 residues. Written as DNA, the CDR3 is TGCAGTGCTAGAGTAAGTGGGGGACAGCGCTCCTACGAGCAGTACTTC. Translated, it gives CSARVSGGQRSYEQYF.

CDR3 bases: TGTGCCAGCAGTTACTCGATCGGTGGCTACACCTTC. It encodes CASSYSIGGYTF. This chain connects TRBV6-2 or TRBV6-3 to TRBJ1-2; D remains unclear. Trimming left V 0 bases short and J 7 bases short, with 6 bases between. The germline V gene encodes CDR1 MNHEY and CDR2 SVGEGT. The CDR3 sequence is 12 residues long.

This clonotype showed up just a few times. The chain carries TRBV4-3 and TRBJ2-7; maybe TRBD1 (5 bases). This CDR3 spans 17 amino acids. Germline values: CDR1 LGHNA, CDR2 YSLEER. Trimming stripped 5 bases from V and 2 bases from J, with 22 bases between. CDR3 in amino acids: CASSYMSQDITPYEQYF. CDR3 nucleotide sequence: TGCGCCAGCAGCTATATGAGCCAGGACATTACGCCCTACGAGCAGTACTTC.

This clonotype has just a few counts. The chain recombines TRBV20-1 with TRBJ2-1; D tentatively fits TRBD1 or TRBD2 (5 bases each). Germline CDR1 reads DFQATT; CDR2 reads SNEGSKA (reference sequence). Trimming cost V 1 base and J 0 bases, with 13 bases left between them. The CDR3 extends over 16 amino acids. The CDR3 sequence: CSARAEGTSSYNEQFF. The CDR3 nucleotides read TGCAGTGCTAGAGCGGAAGGGACGAGCTCCTACAATGAGCAGTTCTTC.

The chain combines TRBV20-1 with TRBJ2-5, with 11 nucleotides matching TRBD2. The J call is in doubt because the DNA end fits TRBJ2-1 better. CDR3 length: 14 residues. Per germline, CDR1 DFQATT and CDR2 SNEGSKA (reference sequence). This chain's CDR3 is CSARNSGRAHEQFF. DNA of the CDR3: TGCAGTGCTAGAAATAGCGGGAGGGCTCATGAGCAGTTCTTC.

The J gene is TRBJ2-5, the V gene TRBV28; D is perhaps TRBD2 (6 bases). The end of the DNA is better explained by TRBJ2-1, so the J call may be wrong. The length of the CDR3 is 12 residues. Germline values: CDR1 MDHEN, CDR2 SYDVKM. In nucleotides, the CDR3 is TGTGCCAGCAGTATCGGGAGTAATGAGCAGTTCTTC. Translating it yields CASSIGSNEQFF.

The chain carries TRBV7-2 and TRBJ1-4, with D perhaps matching TRBD1 (5 bases). V shed 0 bases and J shed 14 bases, with 16 bases lying between them. Germline V CDR1 and CDR2: SGHTA, FQGNSA. The CDR3 runs to 14 residues. The CDR3 protein is CASSLAGTEGALFF. The CDR3 DNA sequence: TGTGCCAGCAGCTTAGCAGGAACAGAAGGGGCTCTGTTTTTT.

A few counts support this clonotype. This rearrangement joins TRBV6-4 to TRBJ2-5; the match to TRBD2 covers 14 bases. Matching the DNA end better, TRBJ2-1 makes the J call doubtful. The CDR3 is 21 residues long. CDR1 and CDR2 from the germline V gene are MRHNA and SNTAGT. For the CDR3, the DNA is TGTGCCAGCAGTGACCCGGGAGCCGGGACTAGCGGGAGTTGGGGCTACAATGAGCAGTTCTTC. It codes for CASSDPGAGTSGSWGYNEQFF.

There are many counts of this clonotype. The chain is built from TRBV6-2 or TRBV6-3 and TRBJ2-6; D unresolved. CDR3 size: 13 residues. Germline lookup yields CDR1 MNHEY and CDR2 SVGEGT. Trimming left V 10 bases short and J 0 bases short, with 7 bases between. The CDR3 here is CATGRSGANVLTF. The CDR3, as DNA: TGTGCCACCGGACGCTCTGGGGCCAACGTCCTGACTTTC.

A few counts support this clonotype. The CDR3 sequence: CASSLVGNTIYF. The CDR3 coding sequence is TGTGCCAGCAGTTTAGTCGGAAACACCATATATTTT. V usage is TRBV12-3 or TRBV12-4 and J usage is TRBJ1-3; D is ambiguous. Trimming pared 1 base from V and 4 bases from J, leaving 2 bases between. The length of the CDR3 is 12 residues.